These T cell receptor beta chains were read from a single sample in a study of cytomegalovirus exposure and HLA in healthy donors. The table came from immunoSEQ multiplex PCR; TCRdb's copy has only in-frame clones and leaves some out. The repertoire holds 75,000 to 90,000 clones, with 70% to 80% as singletons. Sequenced sample: PBMCs. Every receptor here comes from a man aged 25-45 years in good health and CMV-seropositive. The CDR3 runs from the conserved cysteine through the conserved F or W. A D gene is named only where the DNA matches it firmly. Clone size is shown for a subset of rows, as once, few, many or a class of expanded clone.

TRBD1	TRBV30	TRBJ1-2	.	TGTGCCTGGACCCAGGGACAGGGACACACCTTC	CAWTQGQGHTF
.	TRBV11-2	TRBJ2-3	.	TGTGCCAGCAGCGCCGGCCCCGGCGGGGCAAATACGCAGTATTTT	CASSAGPGGANTQYF
.	TRBV19	TRBJ2-5	.	TGTGCCAGTAGTATCACTGGCTCCCTCCCGGGAGAGACCCAGTACTTC	CASSITGSLPGETQYF
.	TRBV5-6	TRBJ2-1	.	TGTGCCAGCAGCTTGACCGGAGGGATCTCCCACAATGAGCAGTTCTTC	CASSLTGGISHNEQFF
TRBD1	TRBV30	TRBJ2-1	.	TGTGCCTGGAGTCCGGGACAGGGAATAGTCAATGAGCAGTTCTTC	CAWSPGQGIVNEQFF
.	TRBV19	TRBJ2-6	.	TGTGCCAGTAGTAGAGCTGGGGCCAACGTCCTGACTTTC	CASSRAGANVLTF
.	TRBV5-4	TRBJ1-4	.	TGTGCCAGCAGGCTGGACATGGGCCGCGAAAAACTGTTTTTT	CASRLDMGREKLFF
TRBD2	TRBV7-2	TRBJ2-3	once	TGTGCCAGCAGCTTGGGACTAGCGGGAGGTCGCGCAGATACGCAGTATTTT	CASSLGLAGGRADTQYF
.	TRBV20-1	TRBJ1-2	.	TGCAGTGCCCTAAATGAAAATGGCTACACCTTC	CSALNENGYTF
.	TRBV28	TRBJ1-4	.	TGTGCCAGCAGGTGGACAGTGTCGTCTAATGAAAAACTGTTTTTT	CASRWTVSSNEKLFF
.	TRBV9	TRBJ2-2	.	TGTGCCAGCAGCGCCCTGCCCAGCGGATCCACCGGGGAGCTGTTTTTT	CASSALPSGSTGELFF
.	TRBV30	TRBJ1-1	.	TGTGCCTGGAGACATATGAGGGTGGGTACTGAAGCTTTCTTT	CAWRHMRVGTEAFF
TRBD2	TRBV27	TRBJ2-7	.	TGTGCCAGCAGTCGAGAACAGCGGGGGACCTACGAGCAGTACTTC	CASSREQRGTYEQYF
TRBD2	TRBV5-4	TRBJ2-7	.	TGTGCCAGCAGCCTGGGACTAGCGGGGGGCTCTCCCTCCTACGAGCAGTACTTC	CASSLGLAGGSPSYEQYF
.	TRBV9	TRBJ2-2	.	TGTGCCAGCAGCGTAGTGGGCTCCGGGGAGCTGTTTTTT	CASSVVGSGELFF
TRBD1	TRBV19	TRBJ1-1	.	TGTGCCAGTAGGAAACCGGGACAGGGGCCTGTGGCTGAAGCTTTCTTT	CASRKPGQGPVAEAFF
TRBD1	TRBV2	TRBJ1-2	.	TGTGCCAGCAAGGGGGCTGACTATGGCTACACCTTC	CASKGADYGYTF
.	TRBV6-5	TRBJ2-5	.	TGTGCCAGCAGTTTGGGACTGCAAGAGACCCAGTACTTC	CASSLGLQETQYF
.	TRBV6-5	TRBJ1-5	.	TGTGCCAGCAGTTACTCTAGTACCAATCAGCCCCAGCATTTT	CASSYSSTNQPQHF
.	TRBV6-6	TRBJ1-5	.	TGTGCCAGCAGTTGGGGACAACAACAGCCCCAGCATTTT	CASSWGQQQPQHF
TRBD1	TRBV5-5	TRBJ1-1	.	TGTGCCAGCAGCTTGGCCTCGGGGACAGGGGTCGCTGAAGCTTTCTTT	CASSLASGTGVAEAFF
TRBD2	TRBV10-3	TRBJ2-3	.	TGTGCCATCAGTGGGGCGGGGGGGCCGACAGATACGCAGTATTTT	CAISGAGGPTDTQYF
TRBD1	TRBV18	TRBJ1-2	.	TGTGCCAGCTCACCCGGGACAGGGAACGACGGCTACACCTTC	CASSPGTGNDGYTF
TRBD1	TRBV18	TRBJ2-1	.	TGTGCCAGCTCCGGGACAGGGAATGGCAATGAGCAGTTCTTC	CASSGTGNGNEQFF
.	TRBV7-2	TRBJ1-1	.	TGTGCCAGCAGTTTTACAGCTTCTACTGAAGCTTTCTTT	CASSFTASTEAFF
.	TRBV30	TRBJ2-3	.	TGTGCCTGGAGCTACGGCACAGATACGCAGTATTTT	CAWSYGTDTQYF
.	TRBV4-2	TRBJ1-1	.	TGTGCCAGCAGCCAAGGTCGTCAAACGGTGACTTTCTTT	CASSQGRQTVTFF
TRBD1	TRBV6-5	TRBJ1-3	.	TGTGCCAGCAGTGCCCGGGACAGGGAGGGAAACACCATATATTTT	CASSARDREGNTIYF
TRBD1	TRBV5-4	TRBJ2-3	.	TGTGCCAGCAGCTTGGTAGGGGGCGCGGCAGATACGCAGTATTTT	CASSLVGGAADTQYF
.	TRBV19	TRBJ1-5	.	TGTGCCAGTAGTATACCAGCGGCGGATAGCAATCAGCCCCAGCATTTT	CASSIPAADSNQPQHF
TRBD2	TRBV28	TRBJ2-3	.	TGTGCCAGCAGTCTACTACTAGCGGGAGGAACCTCTAGCACAGATACGCAGTATTTT	CASSLLLAGGTSSTDTQYF
.	TRBV19	TRBJ1-1	.	TGTGCCAGTAGTATAGGAGGGCTTATGAACACTGAAGCTTTCTTT	CASSIGGLMNTEAFF
.	TRBV5-1	TRBJ2-6	.	TGCGCCAGCAGTCAGACAGTGTCTGGGGCCAACGTCCTGACTTTC	CASSQTVSGANVLTF
TRBD1	TRBV7-2	TRBJ1-3	.	TGTGCCAGCAGCTGGGGACAGGGGCACTCTGGAAACACCATATATTTT	CASSWGQGHSGNTIYF
TRBD2	TRBV5-1	TRBJ2-5	.	TGCGCCAGCAGCTTGCGTCCGGGAGCGGGGGAGACCCAGTACTTC	CASSLRPGAGETQYF
TRBD2	TRBV4-2	TRBJ2-3	few	TGTGCCAGCAGCCAGCACGCTTCTCAGCGGGGTGGCACAGATACGCAGTATTTT	CASSQHASQRGGTDTQYF
TRBD1	TRBV27	TRBJ2-7	once	TGTGCCAGCAGTCGACAGGGGGTTTACGAGCAGTACTTC	CASSRQGVYEQYF
.	TRBV5-1	TRBJ2-6	once	TGCGCCAGCACCCCACAGGCTGGGGCCAACGTCCTGACTTTC	CASTPQAGANVLTF